The 17 T cell receptor beta chains presented below share a single source sample, sequenced in a study of Ad26.COV2.S vaccination and SARS-CoV-2 variants (dated by TCRdb to about 2021). This specimen's treatment or condition label, interpreted: 19 received Ad26.COV2.S at low or high dose, single or two shots; 5 received placebo; per-sample allocation not given. Repertoires of vaccine and placebo recipients were sequenced from samples taken on day 63 after the first injection. The library came from the immunoSEQ multiplex PCR assay. TCRdb provides this immuneACCESS table in a form limited to in-frame rearrangements. Some clones are lacking; in checked studies, under half of them reflect an unresolved V gene, and why the rest are absent is not known. The sample table holds under 400,000 clones, of which about nine tenths were seen once. The biggest ten clones account for around 3.7% of the sample.

The input for sequencing was peripheral blood, taken in a trial of Ad26.COV2.S vaccine versus placebo. The origin of the receptors is a person aged 18-60 years who received the Ad26.COV2.S COVID-19 vaccine or a placebo.

This chain joins TRBV11-2 and TRBJ1-4; D call uncertain. This CDR3 has 13 amino acids. Trimming pared 1 base from V and 5 bases from J, leaving 5 bases between. From germline, CDR1 is SGHAT and CDR2 FQNNGV. The CDR3, as DNA: TGTGCCAGCAGCTTAGGTCGGAATGAAAAACTGTTTTTT. It specifies CASSLGRNEKLFF.

The V gene is TRBV7-3, the J gene TRBJ2-3; a possible D gene is TRBD2 (7 bases). V was clipped by 5 bases and J by 4 bases, with 13 bases between them. The CDR3 has 14 amino acids. Germline lookup yields CDR1 SGHTA and CDR2 FQGTGA. The CDR3 reads CASSPTGRADTQYF. CDR3 nucleotides: TGTGCCAGCAGCCCCACAGGGAGGGCAGATACGCAGTATTTT.

The gene calls are TRBV11-2 and TRBJ2-4; 8 bases align to TRBD1. The CDR3 has 14 amino acids. The V gene's germline CDR1 is SGHAT and CDR2 FQNNGV. The ends lost 4 bases at V and 6 bases at J; junction bases unmatched: 5. CDR3 DNA sequence: TGTGCCAGCAGCTACCAGGGGGCACGAAACATTCAGTACTTC. It yields the protein CASSYQGARNIQYF.

This rearrangement joins TRBV6-2 or TRBV6-3 to TRBJ2-2; D remains ambiguous. Between the trimmed V and J ends, which lost 2 bases and 4 bases, there was a span of 2 bases. The CDR3 is 12 amino acids. Looked up from germline, CDR1 is MNHEY and CDR2 is SVGEGT. The CDR3 reads CASSYPTGELFF. The CDR3, as DNA: TGTGCCAGCAGTTACCCCACCGGGGAGCTGTTTTTT.

The chain joins TRBV24-1 to TRBJ1-1, with D perhaps TRBD1 (5 bases). Germline V gene sequence: CDR1 KGHDR, CDR2 SFDVKD. The CDR3 covers 12 residues. Trimming removed 3 bases at V and 10 bases at J, with 11 bases between. CDR3 region: CATSDTRGAAFF. CDR3 nucleotide sequence: TGTGCCACCAGTGATACACGCGGGGCAGCTTTCTTT.

On this clone itself: This same CDR3 is encoded by further DNA sequences in the sample. The chain carries TRBV19 and TRBJ1-1; a possible D gene is TRBD1 (6 bases). V lost 3 bases to trimming and J lost 5 bases, with 7 bases between them. Per the germline V gene, CDR1 is LNHDA and CDR2 is SQIVND (reference sequence). The length of the CDR3 is 12 residues. DNA for the CDR3: TGTGCCAGTAGTATTCAGGGGACTGAAGCTTTCTTT. Amino acid sequence: CASSIQGTEAFF.

The chain joins TRBV18 to TRBJ1-2; a possible D gene is TRBD1 (5 bases). CDR1 KGHSH and CDR2 LQKENI come from the germline V gene. The CDR3 extends over 11 amino acids. V lost 5 bases to trimming and J lost 7 bases, with 8 bases between them. The CDR3 DNA is TGTGCCAGCTCAGCCCAGGGTGGCTACACCTTC. Translated, it gives CASSAQGGYTF. The entire variable domain, with the rest obtained from reference TRBV18 and TRBJ1-2, is as follows: NAGVMQNPRHLVRRRGQEARLRCSPMKGHSHVYWYRQLPEEGLKFMVYLQKENIIDESGMPKERFSAEFPKEGPSILRIQQVVRGDSAAYFCASSAQGGYTFGSGTRLTVV.

A few counts support this clone. The sample contains more than one DNA sequence encoding this CDR3. The chain joins TRBV5-1 to TRBJ1-1; D gene ambiguous. Looked up from germline, CDR1 is SGHRS and CDR2 is YFSETQ. The CDR3 is made up of 12 amino acids. V lost 2 bases, J lost 1 base, and 3 bases lay in between. As DNA, the CDR3 is TGCGCCAGCAGCTTCTCGAACACTGAAGCTTTCTTT. This codes for CASSFSNTEAFF.

The rearrangement uses TRBV6-1 and TRBJ1-1; D is possibly TRBD1 (6 bases). The germline V and J ends were trimmed by 8 bases and 0 bases, with 13 bases remaining between them. Germline values: CDR1 MNHNS, CDR2 SASEGT. The CDR3 runs 14 residues. In nucleotides, the CDR3 is TGTGCCAGCGGGCAGGGGTCTCTGAACACTGAAGCTTTCTTT. Its translation: CASGQGSLNTEAFF.

The V call is TRBV9, the J call TRBJ2-3; D uncertain. The CDR3 extends over 13 amino acids. CDR1 and CDR2 (germline): SGDLS, YYNGEE. V lost 0 bases, J lost 3 bases, and 5 bases lay in between. The CDR3 here is CASSVDRTDTQYF. In DNA, the CDR3 is TGTGCCAGCAGCGTAGACAGAACAGATACGCAGTATTTT.

The genes are TRBV19 and TRBJ2-2, with D perhaps TRBD1 (6 bases). The V and J ends lost 10 bases and 4 bases respectively, with 13 bases between them. This CDR3 has 13 residues. Germline V gives CDR1 LNHDA, CDR2 SQIVND (reference sequence). CDR3 amino acids: CAIQTGPTGELFF. Written as DNA, the CDR3 is TGTGCCATCCAGACAGGACCCACCGGGGAGCTGTTTTTT.

This chain joins TRBV5-6 and TRBJ2-5; D ambiguous. Germline V gives CDR1 SGHDT, CDR2 YYEEEE. The CDR3 spans 13 residues. V gave up 2 bases and J gave up 4 bases, with 9 bases separating them. CDR3 protein: CASSFVVGETQYF. The CDR3 DNA follows: TGTGCCAGCAGCTTTGTCGTGGGAGAGACCCAGTACTTC.

The rearrangement links TRBV10-3 to TRBJ1-2; maybe TRBD1 (6 bases). The CDR3 covers 12 residues. The germline gives CDR1 ENHRY, CDR2 SYGVKD. Trimming took 7 bases from V and 4 from J, leaving 10 bases between them. CDR3 residues: CAITGEAYGYTF. The CDR3 DNA reads as TGTGCCATCACAGGGGAGGCCTATGGCTACACCTTC.

This chain uses TRBV5-6 with TRBJ2-7; a possible D gene is TRBD1 (7 bases). The CDR3 covers 11 residues. The V gene lost 5 bases and the J gene lost 6 bases, with 9 bases spanning the gap. The germline gives CDR1 SGHDT, CDR2 YYEEEE. The CDR3 protein is CASRRDSEQYF. In nucleotides, the CDR3 is TGTGCCAGCAGGCGGGACAGCGAGCAGTACTTC.

About this clone: A junction boundary mismatches the germline segment, possibly from a read error. The V call is TRBV7-2, the J call TRBJ1-2; perhaps TRBD1 as D (5 bases). Germline CDR1 and CDR2: SGHTA and FQGNSA. The CDR3 is 12 amino acids. CDR3 residues: CASRLDYRGDTF. The CDR3 DNA follows: TGTGCCAGCAGATTAGATTATCGGGGGGACACCTTC.

This chain connects TRBV2 to TRBJ2-5; 8 bases line up with TRBD1. This CDR3 comprises 14 residues. The germline gives CDR1 SNHLY, CDR2 FYNNEI. V trimming: 6 bases; J trimming: 4 bases; junction bases outside the gene matches: 7. Here the CDR3 reads CASRDREIGETQYF. As DNA, the CDR3 is TGTGCCAGCAGGGACAGGGAAATTGGAGAGACCCAGTACTTC.

J is TRBJ1-2 and V is TRBV25-1; a weak D match, TRBD1 (5 bases). CDR3 length equals 13 residues. Trimming left V 7 bases short and J 4 bases short, with 13 bases between. Germline CDR1 and CDR2: MGHDK and SYGVNS. The CDR3 region is CASMGDSLYGYTF. The CDR3 bases are TGTGCCAGCATGGGAGACAGCCTCTATGGCTACACCTTC.